The rows below give T cell receptor beta chains drawn from one sample of a study of T cell responses to AZD1222 COVID-19 vaccine. TCRdb's table, derived via immunoSEQ multiplex PCR, lists solely in-frame clones and lacks some. The data contain about 270,000 clones, 90% to 95% of them singletons. The sequences come from peripheral blood, collected 28 days after the second AZD1222 dose. These receptors were obtained from an adult who received the AZD1222 COVID-19 vaccine. Both conserved end residues are part of each CDR3. Fields, in order: J gene, V gene, clone size, CDR3 protein. Size tells how often a clone was seen (once, few, many) or the class of an expanded clone, and some rows leave it out.

j_call: TRBJ1-5; v_call: TRBV12-3/TRBV12-4; clone_size: .; cdr3_aa: CASRMTGNQPQHF
j_call: TRBJ1-4; v_call: TRBV5-1; clone_size: .; cdr3_aa: CASSLGTMNEKLFF
j_call: TRBJ1-1; v_call: TRBV5-4; clone_size: .; cdr3_aa: CASSPGGRTEAFF
j_call: TRBJ1-5; v_call: TRBV24-1; clone_size: once; cdr3_aa: CATSDLNRGVFQPQHF
j_call: TRBJ2-5; v_call: TRBV7-2; clone_size: .; cdr3_aa: CASSFTAGGVETQYF
j_call: TRBJ2-1; v_call: TRBV24-1; clone_size: .; cdr3_aa: CATSDPEGGSYNEQFF
j_call: TRBJ1-1; v_call: TRBV9; clone_size: .; cdr3_aa: CASSPSLGNTEAFF
j_call: TRBJ2-3; v_call: TRBV5-1; clone_size: .; cdr3_aa: CASSLEGRTDTQYF
j_call: TRBJ2-7; v_call: TRBV27; clone_size: .; cdr3_aa: CASTSGAYEQYF
j_call: TRBJ2-5; v_call: TRBV10-3; clone_size: few; cdr3_aa: CAIKGERETQYF
j_call: TRBJ1-4; v_call: TRBV7-9; clone_size: .; cdr3_aa: CASSLGQGARTNEKLFF
j_call: TRBJ2-1; v_call: TRBV9; clone_size: .; cdr3_aa: CASSPQGASNEQFF
j_call: TRBJ1-2; v_call: TRBV19; clone_size: .; cdr3_aa: CASRSTGAVGGYTF
j_call: TRBJ2-2; v_call: TRBV7-8; clone_size: .; cdr3_aa: CASSVQGVFTGELFF
j_call: TRBJ1-6; v_call: TRBV4-1; clone_size: .; cdr3_aa: CASSQDFPGSYNSPLHF
j_call: TRBJ2-4; v_call: TRBV20-1; clone_size: once; cdr3_aa: CSASPSSIQYF
j_call: TRBJ2-1; v_call: TRBV12-3/TRBV12-4; clone_size: .; cdr3_aa: CASISGLNEQFF
j_call: TRBJ2-1; v_call: TRBV10-2; clone_size: few; cdr3_aa: CASSLLNEQFF
j_call: TRBJ2-7; v_call: TRBV6-5; clone_size: .; cdr3_aa: CASSIDRTISYEQYF
j_call: TRBJ2-7; v_call: TRBV15; clone_size: .; cdr3_aa: CATSRGAGRHEQYF
j_call: TRBJ1-1; v_call: TRBV2; clone_size: .; cdr3_aa: CASSGQGTEAFF
j_call: TRBJ2-7; v_call: TRBV18; clone_size: .; cdr3_aa: CASSPGTGEDEQYF
j_call: TRBJ1-2; v_call: TRBV3-1/TRBV3-2; clone_size: .; cdr3_aa: CASSQVGATGYTF
j_call: TRBJ1-2; v_call: TRBV15; clone_size: .; cdr3_aa: CATSSGTVLNYGYTF
j_call: TRBJ2-7; v_call: TRBV18; clone_size: .; cdr3_aa: CASSPTGTGGSEQYF
j_call: TRBJ1-1; v_call: TRBV9; clone_size: few; cdr3_aa: CASSVDRNTEAFF
j_call: TRBJ2-7; v_call: TRBV28; clone_size: .; cdr3_aa: CASRPDRLLASEQYF
j_call: TRBJ1-1; v_call: TRBV4-2; clone_size: .; cdr3_aa: CASSLTGGWTEAFF
j_call: TRBJ2-6; v_call: TRBV18; clone_size: .; cdr3_aa: CASSPSLEGFWANVLTF
j_call: TRBJ2-7; v_call: TRBV3-1/TRBV3-2; clone_size: .; cdr3_aa: CASSPGQPYEQYF
j_call: TRBJ2-5; v_call: TRBV28; clone_size: .; cdr3_aa: CASSGSVETQYF
j_call: TRBJ2-2; v_call: TRBV28; clone_size: once; cdr3_aa: CASSLLRNTGELFF
j_call: TRBJ1-2; v_call: TRBV28; clone_size: .; cdr3_aa: CASSLSRGSGYTF
j_call: TRBJ2-7; v_call: TRBV18; clone_size: .; cdr3_aa: CASSPRLEESYEQYF
j_call: TRBJ2-2; v_call: TRBV2; clone_size: .; cdr3_aa: CASSAGTGELFF
j_call: TRBJ1-2; v_call: TRBV27; clone_size: few; cdr3_aa: CASSLTRPEGYGYTF
j_call: TRBJ2-1; v_call: TRBV7-9; clone_size: .; cdr3_aa: CASSFTGRGEQFF
j_call: TRBJ1-2; v_call: TRBV19; clone_size: .; cdr3_aa: CASSIVGHGYTF
j_call: TRBJ1-4; v_call: TRBV5-4; clone_size: .; cdr3_aa: CASSSEGIANEKLFF
j_call: TRBJ2-7; v_call: TRBV28; clone_size: .; cdr3_aa: CASSPIPGLGDEQYF
j_call: TRBJ1-5; v_call: TRBV6-2/TRBV6-3; clone_size: .; cdr3_aa: CASSPPGDQPQHF
j_call: TRBJ2-5; v_call: TRBV10-1; clone_size: .; cdr3_aa: CASRGGPETQYF
j_call: TRBJ2-1; v_call: TRBV4-3; clone_size: .; cdr3_aa: CASSHLAGGPGNEQFF
j_call: TRBJ2-2; v_call: TRBV6-2/TRBV6-3; clone_size: .; cdr3_aa: CASSYRDREAGELFF
j_call: TRBJ1-2; v_call: TRBV5-4; clone_size: .; cdr3_aa: CASSPQGGSYGYTF
j_call: TRBJ1-1; v_call: TRBV4-1; clone_size: .; cdr3_aa: CASSQRQVMNTEAFF
j_call: TRBJ1-4; v_call: TRBV7-8; clone_size: .; cdr3_aa: CASSLERIATNEKLFF
j_call: TRBJ1-5; v_call: TRBV4-2; clone_size: .; cdr3_aa: CASSQDLGQYFPDQPQHF
j_call: TRBJ1-2; v_call: TRBV28; clone_size: .; cdr3_aa: CASSLREGGYTF
j_call: TRBJ1-2; v_call: TRBV27; clone_size: .; cdr3_aa: CASRPDLTGGGGYTF
j_call: TRBJ2-2; v_call: TRBV9; clone_size: many; cdr3_aa: CASSVQGQAGGELFF
j_call: TRBJ1-4; v_call: TRBV10-2; clone_size: .; cdr3_aa: CASTSGGGGDEKLFF
j_call: TRBJ1-5; v_call: TRBV28; clone_size: .; cdr3_aa: CASSLHRGYNQPQHF
j_call: TRBJ1-2; v_call: TRBV12-3/TRBV12-4; clone_size: .; cdr3_aa: CASSLMGNYGYTF
j_call: TRBJ2-7; v_call: TRBV9; clone_size: .; cdr3_aa: CASSVGSSGSYEQYF
j_call: TRBJ2-7; v_call: TRBV7-2; clone_size: few; cdr3_aa: CASSRRVLAGGSPPYEQYF
j_call: TRBJ1-6; v_call: TRBV5-5; clone_size: .; cdr3_aa: CASSLGGSVRSPLHF
j_call: TRBJ1-2; v_call: TRBV7-8; clone_size: .; cdr3_aa: CASSLDRNGYTF
j_call: TRBJ1-2; v_call: TRBV4-1; clone_size: .; cdr3_aa: CASSQPDRSYGYTF